This paragraph covers one TCR beta chain sequence. The data were taken from a study of blood T cell repertoires in COVID-19. Study-level information: Sites across the United States, Italy and Spain contributed samples from acute and convalescent COVID-19. Sample material is recorded as cDNA or gDNA derived from T cells, B-cell-depleted T cells, or PBMCs.

Methods used by the authors: Quantification of nucleated cells was approximated via reference gene primer amplification. TCRdb keeps only in-frame clones here, not all; method: immunoSEQ multiplex PCR. That table furnishes V, J and clone size, whereas the DNA furnished D and trimming. The table shows 70,000 or so clones, with roughly 90% occurring only once. The sequenced sample consisted of peripheral blood. The TCR originated in a man between 60 and 70 years old with acute or convalescent COVID-19.

Written as DNA, the CDR3 is TGTGCCAGCAGCTATCCCGGGACAGGGGCTGACGAGCAGTACTTC. Translating it yields CASSYPGTGADEQYF. This chain joins TRBV11-2 and TRBJ2-7, with 10 positions matching TRBD1. V trimming: 4 bases; J trimming: 5 bases; junction bases outside the gene matches: 8. The length of the CDR3 is 15 residues. CDR1 is SGHAT and CDR2 is FQNNGV in the germline V gene. The complete variable domain, with remaining parts taken from reference TRBV11-2 and TRBJ2-7, reads EAGVAQSPRYKIIEKRQSVAFWCNPISGHATLYWYQQILGQGPKLLIQFQNNGVVDDSQLPKDRFSAERLKGVDSTLKIQPAKLEDSAVYLCASSYPGTGADEQYFGPGTRLTVT.